One and the same sample provided the 22 T cell receptor beta chains below, sequenced in a study of blood T cell repertoires in COVID-19. Data came from immunoSEQ multiplex PCR; TCRdb stores just in-frame clones and leaves some out. The repertoire consists of around 13,000 clones, with roughly 84% occurring once and the leading ten covering 20% to 25%. The specimen sequenced was peripheral blood. Every receptor here comes from a man aged 35-49 years with active or convalescent COVID-19.

This chain joins TRBV2 and TRBJ2-2; TRBD1 matches 7 bases. CDR3 size: 14 residues. After removal of 4 bases from V and 1 base from J, the junction contained 0 bases not matched to a gene. The germline V gene encodes CDR1 SNHLY and CDR2 FYNNEI. CDR3: CASSGQGNTGELFF. CDR3 DNA sequence: TGTGCCAGCAGTGGACAGGGGAACACCGGGGAGCTGTTTTTT.

CDR3 amino acids: CASRSGTSASDGELFF. As DNA, the CDR3 is TGCGCCAGCAGGTCCGGGACTAGCGCGTCGGATGGGGAGCTGTTTTTT. The chain has TRBV5-1 and TRBJ2-2; 10 bases are a match to TRBD2. Per germline, CDR1 SGHRS and CDR2 YFSETQ. The length of the CDR3 is 16 residues. V shed 5 bases, J shed 8 bases, and the junction held 12 bases outside the gene matches.

The J gene is TRBJ2-1, the V gene TRBV20-1; D gene ambiguous. The CDR3 length is 12 residues. Trimming shortened V by 3 bases and J by 8 bases, and 11 bases separated the two germline ends. CDR1 is DFQATT and CDR2 is SNEGSKA in the germline V gene (reference sequence). CDR3 loop: CSASPNGDEQFF. The CDR3 DNA reads as TGCAGTGCTAGTCCGAACGGAGATGAGCAGTTCTTC.

This chain uses TRBV7-8 with TRBJ2-2, with 12 bases matching TRBD2. The germline gives CDR1 SGHVS, CDR2 FQNEAQ. The CDR3 has 16 amino acids. V was pared by 3 bases and J by 6 bases, with 5 bases of the junction left unmatched. CDR3 loop: CASSLTSGRPPGELFF. The CDR3 DNA reads as TGTGCCAGCAGCTTGACTAGCGGGAGACCCCCCGGGGAGCTGTTTTTT.

This clone was detected only a few times. The V and J genes are TRBV5-5 and TRBJ2-6; D unresolved. Germline-derived CDR1 and CDR2 are SGHKS and YYEKEE (reference sequence). This CDR3 contains 19 residues. The germline V and J ends were trimmed by 0 bases and 0 bases, with 16 bases remaining between them. CDR3 bases: TGTGCCAGCAGCTTGGATGGTGCGTCACAGAGCTCTGGGGCCAACGTCCTGACTTTC. This gives the protein CASSLDGASQSSGANVLTF.

This rearrangement joins TRBV2 to TRBJ1-5; TRBD1 is a possible D gene (5 bases). The V and J ends lost 8 bases and 6 bases respectively, with 14 bases between them. There are 13 residues in the CDR3. Germline V gene data show CDR1 as SNHLY and CDR2 as FYNNEI. CDR3 sequence reads: CASRKTVGQPQHF. The DNA for the CDR3 is TGTGCCAGCCGAAAGACAGTTGGTCAGCCCCAGCATTTT.

This clone was counted only a few times. The chain combines TRBV19 with TRBJ1-5, with 10 positions matching TRBD1. This CDR3 is built from 16 residues. The junction had 5 bases not matched to a gene; V was cut back by 6 bases and J by 0 bases. In germline, CDR1 is LNHDA, CDR2 SQIVND (reference sequence). This chain's CDR3 is CASRTGGAGSNQPQHF. The DNA of the CDR3 is TGTGCCAGTAGGACAGGGGGCGCGGGTAGCAATCAGCCCCAGCATTTT.

J is TRBJ2-7 and V is TRBV5-1; TRBD2 matches at 9 bases. CDR1 and CDR2 (germline): SGHRS, YFSETQ. CDR3 length: 15 residues. The V and J ends lost 2 bases and 2 bases, in that order; junction bases with no gene match: 5. The DNA of the CDR3 is TGCGCCAGCAGCTTTAGCGGGAGTCTGACCTACGAGCAGTACTTC. Its protein is CASSFSGSLTYEQYF.

Written as DNA, the CDR3 is TGTGCCAGCAGGGGACAGGGCGACTATAATTCACCCCTCCACTTT. Amino acids: CASRGQGDYNSPLHF. V is TRBV6-5 and J is TRBJ1-6, with 9 positions matching TRBD1. With V trimmed by 6 bases and J by 3 bases, 3 bases remained unmatched. The CDR3 has 15 amino acids. CDR1 is MNHEY, CDR2 SVGAGI, per germline.

This CDR3 reads CASSSLRDTGANVLTF. The CDR3 nucleotides read TGTGCCAGCAGCTCGCTCAGGGACACTGGGGCCAACGTCCTGACTTTC. J is TRBJ2-6 and V is TRBV5-6; a weak D match, TRBD1 (6 bases). This CDR3 region has 16 residues. The germline CDR1 and CDR2 sequences are SGHDT and YYEEEE. With 3 bases removed from V and 2 bases from J, the gap between germline ends came to 12 bases.

The chain combines TRBV5-1 with TRBJ1-3; 9 bases match TRBD1. The V segment lost 0 bases and the J segment 3 bases; nucleotides outside the gene matches: 1. This CDR3 has 15 amino acids. Germline values: CDR1 SGHRS, CDR2 YFSETQ. CDR3 sequence reads: CASSLATGGGNTIYF. In DNA form, the CDR3 reads TGCGCCAGCAGCTTGGCGACAGGGGGTGGAAACACCATATATTTT.

The V and J genes are TRBV18 and TRBJ2-7; possible D gene TRBD2, 5 bases. Between the trimmed V and J ends, which lost 3 bases and 3 bases, there was a span of 9 bases. CDR3 length: 13 residues. In germline, CDR1 is KGHSH, CDR2 LQKENI. Here the CDR3 reads CASSPNGDYEQYF. The CDR3 DNA follows: TGTGCCAGCTCACCGAACGGGGACTACGAGCAGTACTTC.

The J gene is TRBJ2-7, the V gene TRBV2, with 9 nucleotides matching TRBD2. The CDR3 is made up of 13 amino acids. V was pared by 10 bases and J by 0 bases, with 4 bases of the junction left unmatched. The germline CDR1 and CDR2 sequences are SNHLY and FYNNEI. The DNA of the CDR3 is TGTGCCACCAATAGCGGGAGCTCCTACGAGCAGTACTTC. Amino acid sequence: CATNSGSSYEQYF.

This chain links TRBV7-2 with TRBJ2-7; 11 bases line up with TRBD2. With V trimmed by 6 bases and J by 4 bases, 5 bases remained unmatched. The germline V gene encodes CDR1 SGHTA and CDR2 FQGNSA. The CDR3 consists of 14 residues. DNA of the CDR3: TGTGCCAGCAGTCTTAGCGGGAGGGGTTACGAGCAGTACTTC. Its protein product is CASSLSGRGYEQYF.

The CDR3 DNA reads TGTGCCAGTAGCCCGGGACTAGCGGACTACGAGCAGTACTTC. The encoded protein is CASSPGLADYEQYF. The rearrangement links TRBV19 to TRBJ2-7; 11 positions match TRBD2. CDR1 is LNHDA, CDR2 SQIVND, per germline (reference sequence). The CDR3 has 14 residues. V lost 6 bases and J lost 3; bases outside the gene matches: 4.

The chain is built from TRBV28 and TRBJ2-3; 9 bases are a match to TRBD1. The germline gives CDR1 MDHEN, CDR2 SYDVKM. The CDR3 has 16 residues. V gave up 5 bases and J gave up 1 base; unmatched junction bases: 7. The CDR3 sequence is CASSPSTGGGTDTQYF. The CDR3 coding sequence is TGTGCCAGCAGTCCATCGACAGGGGGTGGCACAGATACGCAGTATTTT.

The chain joins TRBV9 to TRBJ1-4; D unclear. This CDR3 has 15 residues. The germline V gene encodes CDR1 SGDLS and CDR2 YYNGEE. The V and J ends lost 0 bases and 0 bases respectively, with 6 bases between them. CDR3 loop: CASSVGLATNEKLFF. CDR3 DNA sequence: TGTGCCAGCAGCGTAGGGCTGGCAACTAATGAAAAACTGTTTTTT.

This chain links TRBV11-1 with TRBJ2-1; D not resolved. The CDR3 consists of 13 residues. Between the trimmed V and J ends, which lost 0 bases and 8 bases, there was a span of 8 bases. Germline V lookup: CDR1 SGHAT, CDR2 FQDESV (reference sequence). The CDR3 coding sequence is TGTGCCAGCAGCTTAGCTGGAGAACATGAGCAGTTCTTC. Protein sequence: CASSLAGEHEQFF.

The chain uses TRBV4-1 and TRBJ1-6; D remains ambiguous. The germline V and J ends were trimmed by 0 bases and 7 bases, with 7 bases remaining between them. Germline values: CDR1 MGHRA, CDR2 YSYEKL. The CDR3 consists of 14 residues. The CDR3 DNA reads TGCGCCAGCAGCCAAGAATTCGCGAATTCACCCCTCCACTTT. Translation gives CASSQEFANSPLHF.

The chain joins TRBV5-4 to TRBJ2-7; D may be TRBD2 (5 bases). The CDR3 is made up of 17 amino acids. Germline values: CDR1 SGHNT, CDR2 YYREEE (reference sequence). Trimming removed 0 bases from V and 4 bases from J, with 20 bases in between. In nucleotides, the CDR3 is TGTGCCAGCAGCTTGGCCGCTAGCCCATCGGCGCCGTACGAGCAGTACTTC. As protein: CASSLAASPSAPYEQYF. The complete variable domain, with remaining parts taken from reference TRBV5-4 and TRBJ2-7, reads ETGVTQSPTHLIKTRGQQVTLRCSSQSGHNTVSWYQQALGQGPQFIFQYYREEENGRGNFPPRFSGLQFPNYSSELNVNALELDDSALYLCASSLAASPSAPYEQYFGPGTRLTVT.

V and J are TRBV4-1 and TRBJ2-5, with D maybe TRBD1 (5 bases). The V end was cut by 1 base, the J end by 1 base, with 7 bases between. The germline V gene encodes CDR1 MGHRA and CDR2 YSYEKL. There are 14 residues in the CDR3. CDR3 loop: CASSQGQTQETQYF. The CDR3 coding sequence is TGCGCCAGCAGCCAAGGACAGACCCAAGAGACCCAGTACTTC.

V gene TRBV4-1 combines with J gene TRBJ1-3, with D perhaps matching TRBD1 (5 bases). The CDR3 has 15 residues. Trimming removed 1 base from V and 4 bases from J, with 11 bases in between. Germline values: CDR1 MGHRA, CDR2 YSYEKL. CDR3: CASSQGRVGGNTIYF. The CDR3 region has the DNA TGCGCCAGCAGCCAAGGCAGGGTCGGGGGAAACACCATATATTTT.